Following are 27 T cell receptor beta chains from one sample sequenced in a study of metastatic and nonmetastatic thyroid tumors. TCRdb redid the clone calls on the PCR reads using MiXCR. The table has some 16,000 clones, roughly a quarter seen once; the top ten hold about 13%. Each patient came to thyroid surgery without any prior treatment (of any kind). Specimen: tumor tissue. These receptors were collected from a male donor with papillary thyroid cancer or a benign thyroid nodule (not recorded which). Some clones in this sample may be carry-over from other donors' samples.

This clone was seen only a few times. J is TRBJ2-7 and V is TRBV27; the match to TRBD1 covers 7 bases. The trim removed 7 bases at V and 1 base at J, leaving 7 bases unmatched. The CDR3 consists of 14 residues. Germline CDR1 is MNHEY and CDR2 is SMNVEV (reference sequence). The CDR3 loop reads CASKLAGGSYEQYF. The DNA for the CDR3 is TGTGCCAGCAAGTTGGCAGGGGGTTCCTACGAGCAGTACTTC.

This clone counts as medium-sized (0.01 to 0.1%). This chain links TRBV5-1 with TRBJ1-2, with D possibly being TRBD1 (5 bases). Germline CDR1 SGHRS, CDR2 YFSETQ. This CDR3 has 12 amino acids. Trimming stripped 3 bases from V and 6 bases from J, with 9 bases between. CDR3 amino acids: CASSWDGDGYTF. The CDR3 DNA follows: TGCGCCAGCAGCTGGGACGGAGATGGCTACACCTTC.

This clone is large (0.1 to 1%). The genes are TRBV10-2 and TRBJ2-6, with no clear D. Trimming removed 0 bases at V and 0 bases at J, with 12 bases between. The CDR3 length is 18 residues. The V gene's germline CDR1 is WSHSY and CDR2 SAAADI. The chain's CDR3 is CASSESDKLHSGANVLTF. CDR3 sequence (DNA): TGCGCCAGCAGTGAGTCAGACAAACTCCACTCTGGGGCCAACGTCCTGACTTTC.

This clone was detected only once. V and J are TRBV18 and TRBJ2-3; D gene unclear. Trimming took off 2 bases at V and 3 bases at J, with 6 bases between the two ends. Germline lookup yields CDR1 KGHSH and CDR2 LQKENI. This CDR3 is built from 13 residues. CDR3 sequence: CASSPGQTDTQYF. Written as DNA, the CDR3 is TGTGCCAGCTCACCAGGGCAGACAGATACGCAGTATTTT. The full variable domain, its missing parts supplied by reference TRBV18 and TRBJ2-3, is NAGVMQNPRHLVRRRGQEARLRCSPMKGHSHVYWYRQLPEEGLKFMVYLQKENIIDESGMPKERFSAEFPKEGPSILRIQQVVRGDSAAYFCASSPGQTDTQYFGPGTRLTVL.

This clone was counted many times. This chain joins TRBV30 and TRBJ1-3; unclear D gene. V was pared by 1 base and J by 3 bases, with 16 bases between. Germline assignment: CDR1 GTSNPN and CDR2 SVGIG (reference sequence). This CDR3 is built from 16 residues. The CDR3 is CAWSELVGGGGNTIYF. The CDR3, as DNA: TGTGCCTGGAGTGAGTTGGTGGGAGGAGGTGGAAACACCATATATTTT.

This clone has at least ten counts. A much larger clone lies one base from this, so it may be a read error. Different DNA sequences within this sample yield the same CDR3. The gene calls are TRBV2 and TRBJ2-2; no definite D call. Germline CDR1 and CDR2: SNHLY and FYNNEI. The CDR3 has 12 residues. The CDR3 here is CASQLGSGELFF. CDR3 DNA sequence: TGCGCCAGCCAGCTGGGATCCGGGGAGCTGTTTTTT.

The J gene is TRBJ2-1, the V gene TRBV7-2, with TRBD2 matching over 7 bases. This CDR3 has 15 amino acids. The junction had 7 bases not matched to a gene; V was cut back by 1 base and J by 7 bases. Germline values: CDR1 SGHTA, CDR2 FQGNSA. The CDR3 protein is CASSLVAGEKNEQFF. In DNA, the CDR3 is TGTGCCAGCAGCTTAGTCGCGGGAGAAAAAAATGAGCAGTTCTTC.

This clone came up a few times. Other DNA sequences within the sample encode an identical CDR3. The chain recombines TRBV2 with TRBJ1-5; D not certain. V lost 8 bases to trimming and J lost 2 bases, with 16 bases between them. Germline values: CDR1 SNHLY, CDR2 FYNNEI. This CDR3 spans 15 amino acids. The CDR3 bases are TGTGCCAGCGGGCAGTCCGATCTTGGCAATCAGCCCCAGCATTTT. This codes for CASGQSDLGNQPQHF.

The chain is built from TRBV5-1 and TRBJ2-7, with TRBD1 matching 7 bases. CDR3 size: 13 residues. V dropped 3 bases and J dropped 4; count of bases not matched to a gene: 4. Germline V lookup: CDR1 SGHRS, CDR2 YFSETQ. The CDR3 protein is CASSSGTEYEQYF. The CDR3 DNA follows: TGCGCCAGCAGCTCTGGGACAGAATACGAGCAGTACTTC.

This clone turned up a few times. The chain combines TRBV28 with TRBJ2-6, with D unresolved. The CDR3 consists of 15 residues. The germline V gene encodes CDR1 MDHEN and CDR2 SYDVKM. The germline V and J ends were trimmed by 8 bases and 0 bases, with 11 bases remaining between them. CDR3 bases: TGTGCCAGCGGGTTAACCTACTCTGGGGCCAACGTCCTGACTTTC. It translates to CASGLTYSGANVLTF.

This clone has a count of ten or more. A much bigger clone sits one base away, suggesting this may be a read error. The chain is built from TRBV2 and TRBJ1-1, with 9 positions matching TRBD1. There are 15 residues in the CDR3. Trimming took 6 bases from V and 6 from J; bases not matched to a gene: 11. CDR1 and CDR2 (germline): SNHLY, FYNNEI. CDR3 in amino acids: CASRARTGVGAEAFF. For the CDR3, the DNA is TGTGCCAGCAGAGCAAGGACAGGGGTAGGAGCTGAAGCTTTCTTT.

The genes are TRBV5-1 and TRBJ2-3; D possibly corresponds to TRBD2 (5 bases). CDR3 size: 17 residues. V lost 0 bases and J 2 bases, leaving 16 bases between the germline ends. CDR1 is SGHRS and CDR2 is YFSETQ in the germline V gene. CDR3 nucleotides: TGCGCCAGCAGCTTGGCAGACGGACTCTTAAACACAGATACGCAGTATTTT. Translated: CASSLADGLLNTDTQYF.

The table lists this clone with a few counts. This chain joins TRBV19 and TRBJ1-6; D perhaps matches TRBD1 (5 bases). The CDR3 sequence is 14 residues long. Trimming shortened V by 5 bases and J by 7 bases, and 12 bases separated the two germline ends. In germline, CDR1 is LNHDA, CDR2 SQIVND (reference sequence). The CDR3 nucleotides read TGTGCCAGTAGTCATCGGGGACCGAATTCACCCCTCCACTTT. It yields the protein CASSHRGPNSPLHF.

In this sample, this clone turned up a few times. The DNA for the CDR3 is TGTGCCAGCAGTTCTCCGGGTCGAATGGTTTATACGCAGTATTTT. This translates into CASSSPGRMVYTQYF. The rearrangement links TRBV28 to TRBJ2-3; D gene uncertain. Germline values: CDR1 MDHEN, CDR2 SYDVKM. The CDR3 is 15 amino acids. The V end was cut by 4 bases, the J end by 7 bases, with 18 bases between. Full variable domain (rest looked up from reference TRBV28 and TRBJ2-3): DVKVTQSSRYLVKRTGEKVFLECVQDMDHENMFWYRQDPGLGLRLIYFSYDVKMKEKGDIPEGYSVSREKKERFSLILESASTNQTSMYLCASSSPGRMVYTQYFGPGTRLTVL.

The chain couples TRBV6-1 to TRBJ1-6; D is unresolved. Trimming removed 4 bases at V and 2 bases at J, with 6 bases between. The CDR3 length is 14 residues. Germline V gene data show CDR1 as MNHNS and CDR2 as SASEGT. This CDR3 reads CASSAGPYNSPLHF. DNA of the CDR3: TGTGCCAGCAGTGCCGGGCCCTATAATTCACCCCTCCACTTT.

This clone is judged medium-sized (0.01 to 0.1%). The chain is built from TRBV2 and TRBJ1-5, with 9 bases lining up with TRBD1. With V trimmed by 6 bases and J by 7 bases, 1 base remained unmatched. This CDR3 has 12 amino acids. The germline CDR1 and CDR2 sequences are SNHLY and FYNNEI. For the CDR3, the DNA is TGTGCCAGCAGGGACAGGGGACAGCCCCAGCATTTT. It translates to CASRDRGQPQHF.

The V call is TRBV30, the J call TRBJ2-2; 12 bases match TRBD2. The CDR3 is made up of 14 amino acids. The germline CDR1 and CDR2 sequences are GTSNPN and SVGIG (reference sequence). With 2 bases clipped from V and 7 bases from J, the junction kept 2 bases outside the gene matches. The CDR3 DNA sequence: TGTGCCTGGAGTCGACTAGCGGGAGTCGGGGAGCTGTTTTTT. The encoded protein is CAWSRLAGVGELFF. The whole variable domain, remainder taken from reference TRBV30 and TRBJ2-2, is SQTIHQWPATLVQPVGSPLSLECTVEGTSNPNLYWYRQAAGRGLQLLFYSVGIGQISSEVPQNLSASRPQDRQFILSSKKLLLSDSGFYLCAWSRLAGVGELFFGEGSRLTVL.

This clone was recorded a few times. The V and J genes are TRBV2 and TRBJ2-7; D uncertain. CDR1 is SNHLY, CDR2 FYNNEI, per germline. The CDR3 covers 11 residues. The V gene lost 6 bases and the J gene lost 3 bases, with 6 bases spanning the gap. CDR3 DNA sequence: TGTGCCAGCAGAGGGTACTACGAGCAGTACTTC. Translating it yields CASRGYYEQYF. Looking up the rest from reference TRBV2 and TRBJ2-7 gives the full variable domain: EPEVTQTPSHQVTQMGQEVILRCVPISNHLYFYWYRQILGQKVEFLVSFYNNEISEKSEIFDDQFSVERPDGSNFTLKIRSTKLEDSAMYFCASRGYYEQYFGPGTRLTVT.

This clone has ten or more counts. This chain's CDR3 is CASSEGPGQGWDEQFF. The CDR3 nucleotides read TGTGCCAGCAGTGAAGGCCCGGGACAGGGGTGGGATGAGCAGTTCTTC. The rearrangement joins TRBV6-1 to TRBJ2-1, with TRBD1 identical over 10 bases. The V and J ends lost 1 base and 8 bases, in that order; junction bases with no gene match: 8. Germline V gene sequence: CDR1 MNHNS, CDR2 SASEGT. The CDR3 length is 16 residues.

This clone has a count of ten or more. The J gene is TRBJ1-4, the V gene TRBV2; perhaps TRBD1 as D (6 bases). Germline CDR1 and CDR2: SNHLY and FYNNEI. V was shortened by 3 bases and J by 8 bases, with 16 bases between the two germline ends. The CDR3 runs 15 residues. CDR3: CASSDSEQGEEKLFF. As DNA, the CDR3 is TGTGCCAGCAGTGATTCTGAACAGGGTGAAGAAAAACTGTTTTTT.

This clone was observed at least ten times. The genes are TRBV20-1 and TRBJ2-1; 13 bases align to TRBD2. This CDR3 region has 14 residues. J lost 10 bases, V lost 2 bases, and 5 bases had no gene match. CDR1 is DFQATT and CDR2 is SNEGSKA in the germline V gene (reference sequence). CDR3 in amino acids: CSARTSGGALEQFF. CDR3 nucleotide sequence: TGCAGTGCTAGAACTAGCGGGGGGGCCTTGGAGCAGTTCTTC.

About this clone itself: This may be a read error, as it is one base from a much larger clone. The chain couples TRBV3-1 to TRBJ2-1; TRBD2 is a possible D gene (6 bases). Trimming pared 10 bases from V and 7 bases from J, leaving 23 bases between. The V gene's germline CDR1 is LGHDT and CDR2 YNNKEL (reference sequence). The CDR3 is made up of 15 amino acids. For the CDR3, the DNA is TGTGCCAACAGTCCCGGGACTGGGACCGGGAATGAGCAGTTCTTC. It is translated as CANSPGTGTGNEQFF.

This clone came up many times. Its ends do not fully match the called genes, so a read error is possible. The sample carries other DNA sequences with the same CDR3. The genes are TRBV5-4 and TRBJ2-5; D gene ambiguous. CDR3 length: 13 residues. Per germline, CDR1 SGHNT and CDR2 YYREEE (reference sequence). CDR3 coding DNA: TGTGCCAGTAGCTTAAGGGATTCGGAGACCCAGTACTTC. The encoded protein is CASSLRDSETQYF.

The V call is TRBV27, the J call TRBJ2-1; no reliable D call. CDR1 is MNHEY, CDR2 SMNVEV, per germline (reference sequence). This CDR3 is 16 amino acids long. Deletions cut 7 bases from V and 3 bases from J, with 19 bases between. DNA for the CDR3: TGTGCCAGCACCTTTCGCCTCGACACCAACTACAATGAGCAGTTCTTC. It codes for CASTFRLDTNYNEQFF.

The chain links TRBV7-2 to TRBJ1-6, with unresolved D. The CDR3 totals 14 residues. Germline V gene data show CDR1 as SGHTA and CDR2 as FQGNSA. V lost 6 bases to trimming and J lost 9 bases, with 15 bases between them. The CDR3 loop reads CASSDLAGSSPLHF. For the CDR3, the DNA is TGTGCCAGCAGTGATCTTGCGGGGAGTTCACCCCTCCACTTT.

The rearrangement links TRBV6-2 or TRBV6-3 to TRBJ1-1, with D perhaps TRBD1 (5 bases). Germline CDR1 is MNHEY and CDR2 is SVGEGT. This CDR3 spans 16 amino acids. V lost 0 bases to trimming and J lost 3 bases, with 14 bases between them. CDR3 sequence (DNA): TGTGCCAGCAGTTACTCCCTCCACAGGAGGTACACTGAAGCTTTCTTT. This translates into CASSYSLHRRYTEAFF.

There are a few counts of this clone. The rearrangement joins TRBV10-3 to TRBJ2-7; no clear D gene. V was clipped by 3 bases and J by 4 bases, with 7 bases between them. CDR1 and CDR2 (germline): ENHRY, SYGVKD. The CDR3 sequence is 12 residues long. The CDR3: CAISERSYEQYV. CDR3 nucleotide sequence: TGTGCCATCAGTGAACGGTCGTACGAGCAGTACGTC.